This TCR beta chain comes out of a study of Ad26.COV2.S vaccination and SARS-CoV-2 variants (dated by TCRdb to the early 2020s). For context, the study as a whole: Donors in the vaccine arm were drawn from COV1001, a phase I-IIa trial of Ad26.COV2.S in healthy adults that was multicentre, randomized, double-blind and placebo-controlled. The specificity and breadth of SARS-CoV-2-reactive T cell receptors after Ad26.COV2.S vaccination were assessed by TCRbeta repertoire sequencing. Ad26.COV2.S was given intramuscularly at 5x10^10 or 1x10^11 viral particles, as a single shot or as two shots 56 days apart. Trial participants were randomized into five groups of five: low-dose or high-dose Ad26.COV2.S given once or twice, or placebo on both occasions. Investigators did not know the trial group allocation while performing experiments and assessing outcomes. A total of around 32 samples were included in the TCR-sequenced set, comprising around 20 Ad26.COV2.S vaccine recipients, 5 placebo recipients and 8 SARS-CoV-2 convalescent individuals. Results and caveats for the whole study, not just this receptor: After vaccination, spike-specific CD8+ and CD4+ T cell responses were reported to show substantial breadth. Higher spike-specific TCR breadth was observed in Ad26.COV2.S recipients than in placebo recipients (P = 0.0014). Comparable non-spike TCR breadth was observed between vaccine and placebo recipients, consistent with only spike being contained in the vaccine. The study was not powered to compare responses between vaccine doses or regimens. According to the authors, total T cell responses may have been underestimated by the TCR breadth and depth analyses.

TCRbeta CDR3 regions were sequenced with the immunoSEQ Assay. After extraction, genomic DNA underwent amplification by bias-controlled multiplex PCR, followed by high-throughput sequencing. The authors' analysis ran thus. Collapsing and filtering of sequences were performed to quantify the absolute abundance of each unique TCRbeta CDR3 region. T cell fraction was estimated by normalizing TCRbeta template counts to usable DNA, which was measured by amplifying reference genes present in all nucleated cells. Repertoire TCRs were annotated as SARS-CoV-2-specific when V gene, CDR3 amino acid sequence and J gene were exactly matched to a known reactive TCR set. The reference SARS-CoV-2 TCR set came from MIRA and was filtered for enrichment in COVID-19-positive ImmuneCODE repertoires, removing public or cross-reactive TCRs. Drawing on the MIRA antigens, annotated TCRs were analysed further at the level of specific ORF or position within ORF. Depth was the summed frequency of annotated unique rearrangements, while breadth was defined as annotated unique rearrangements over total unique productive rearrangements. Group comparisons of TCR breadth used two-sided Wilcoxon rank-sum tests. TCRdb mirrors the immuneACCESS table, restricted to in-frame sequences. Some clones are absent from its copies; in checked studies, under half trace to an unresolved V gene, and the reason for the others is unknown. The V and J calls and clone size were taken over from that table, and D and trimming were inferred from the DNA. This sample is represented by 350,000 to 500,000 clones; around 91% of them were singletons. Jointly, the top ten make up around 4.5% of the sample.

The CDR3 spans 14 residues, from the cysteine through the phenylalanine. Only CDR3 DNA remains: 42 bases, in frame from the first base. V and J lose 5 bases and 3 bases, and a span of 14 bases separates them. As encoded in the germline V gene, CDR1 is MDHEN while CDR2 is SYDVKM. The sample's treatment or condition, from its label and the paper: 15 to 20 received Ad26.COV2.S at low or high dose, single or two shots; 5 received placebo; per-sample allocation not given. Repertoires of vaccine and placebo recipients were sequenced from samples taken on day 63 after the first injection. In Cohort 1b, roughly 25 adults aged 18-55 years were enrolled at a single site in Boston, USA, between 29 July and 7 August 2020. As a vaccine, Ad26.COV2.S was a replication-incompetent adenovirus type 26 vector that expressed a prefusion-stabilized SARS-CoV-2 spike protein derived from the original Wuhan strain. Of note for this clone: Its antigen has not been determined. Per-base quality was not reported, and no clone a single base away is much larger than it.

The sequence was collected from a person aged 18-65 years who received the Ad26.COV2.S COVID-19 vaccine or a placebo. The rearrangement joined TRBV28 to TRBJ2-7; the D segment might be TRBD1 or TRBD2, since each matches 5 bases. The source was peripheral blood, collected in a trial of Ad26.COV2.S vaccine versus placebo. The CDR3 protein sequence reads: CASSLGTLYYEQYF. At the DNA level, the sequence is TGTGCCAGCAGTCTGGGGACCCTATACTACGAGCAGTACTTC. Joined to the reference TRBV28 and TRBJ2-7 proteins, this CDR3 gives the full variable domain: DVKVTQSSRYLVKRTGEKVFLECVQDMDHENMFWYRQDPGLGLRLIYFSYDVKMKEKGDIPEGYSVSREKKERFSLILESASTNQTSMYLCASSLGTLYYEQYFGPGTRLTVT.